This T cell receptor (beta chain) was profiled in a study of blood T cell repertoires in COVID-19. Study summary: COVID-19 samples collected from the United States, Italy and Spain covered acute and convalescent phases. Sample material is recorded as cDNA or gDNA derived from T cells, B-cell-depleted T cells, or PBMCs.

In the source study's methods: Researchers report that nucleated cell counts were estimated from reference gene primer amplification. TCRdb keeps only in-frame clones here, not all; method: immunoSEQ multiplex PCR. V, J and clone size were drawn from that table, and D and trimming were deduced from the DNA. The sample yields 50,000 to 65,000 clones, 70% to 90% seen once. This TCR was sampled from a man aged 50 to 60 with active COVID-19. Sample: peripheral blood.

The CDR3 here is CASSQGFRGVRNEQFF. Here the CDR3 DNA reads TGCGCCAGCAGCCAAGGTTTTCGGGGGGTCAGGAATGAGCAGTTCTTC. The rearrangement joins TRBV4-3 to TRBJ2-1; 7 nucleotides match TRBD2. Germline CDR1 is LGHNA and CDR2 is YSLEER. V trimming: 1 base; J trimming: 7 bases; junction bases outside the gene matches: 10. CDR3 length: 16 amino acids.